This record looks at one T cell receptor (beta chain) sequence and its context. V shed 5 bases, J shed 4 bases, and the junction held 6 bases outside the gene matches. CDR1 SGHAT and CDR2 FQDESV come from the germline V gene (reference sequence). CDR3 length equals 14 residues. The data are from a study of blood T cell repertoires in COVID-19. The overall study: Spain, Italy and the United States supplied samples that represented acute and convalescent COVID-19. Sources were T cells, B-cell-depleted T cells, or PBMCs; the material itself was cDNA or gDNA.

Per the original data handling: Estimation of nucleated cell counts relied on the amplification of reference gene primers. This table comes from immunoSEQ multiplex PCR, and its TCRdb copy is limited to in-frame clones, with some not included. V and J calls plus clone size are reproduced from that table; the DNA served to infer D and trimming. Of about 250,000 clones listed, 87% were seen once; the top ten hold around 3%. Sequenced input: peripheral blood. This TCR came from a young man with active or convalescent COVID-19. The J gene is TRBJ1-2, the V gene TRBV11-1, with TRBD1 identical over 8 bases. The CDR3 bases are TGTGCCAGCAGCGCGACAGGGGTCGGCTATGGCTACACCTTC. This translates into CASSATGVGYGYTF.